These 28 T cell receptor beta chains were all obtained from the same sample, sequenced in a study of T cell responses to AZD1222 COVID-19 vaccine. Profiled with immunoSEQ multiplex PCR; TCRdb holds only in-frame clones, not every one. Here the sample spans over 130,000 clones, 90% being singletons. The sequences come from peripheral blood, collected 28 days after the second AZD1222 dose. Every receptor here comes from an adult who received the AZD1222 COVID-19 vaccine.

The chain employs TRBV24-1 and TRBJ1-1, with 9 positions matching TRBD1. Per the germline V gene, CDR1 is KGHDR and CDR2 is SFDVKD. Trimming removed 10 bases from V and 7 bases from J; junction bases left unmatched: 9. This CDR3 has 13 residues. Here the CDR3 DNA reads TGTGCCACTGGACAGGGGAAAATCTTTGAAGCTTTCTTT. This gives the protein CATGQGKIFEAFF.

This chain joins TRBV13 and TRBJ2-3; D unclear. There are 14 residues in the CDR3. Germline CDR1 PRHDT, CDR2 FYEKMQ (reference sequence). Trimming took 0 bases from V and 1 from J, leaving 5 bases between them. The CDR3 here is CASSLGGGTDTQYF. CDR3 coding DNA: TGTGCCAGCAGCTTAGGTGGGGGCACAGATACGCAGTATTTT.

The rearrangement uses TRBV19 and TRBJ1-5; D call uncertain. This CDR3 is built from 14 residues. Germline V gene lookup returns CDR1 LNHDA and CDR2 SQIVND (reference sequence). Trimming removed 1 base at V and 3 bases at J, with 7 bases between. In DNA, the CDR3 is TGTGCCAGTAGTATAGTTCAGCCCAATCAGCCCCAGCATTTT. It encodes CASSIVQPNQPQHF.

The chain uses TRBV5-4 and TRBJ2-5; a possible D gene is TRBD2 (7 bases). The CDR3 has 17 residues. Between the trimmed V and J ends, which lost 4 bases and 1 base, there was a span of 20 bases. Looked up from germline, CDR1 is SGHNT and CDR2 is YYREEE (reference sequence). The CDR3 bases are TGTGCCAGCAGCGGGGGGCGCGGGAGAGCGACCCAAGAGACCCAGTACTTC. Translating it yields CASSGGRGRATQETQYF.

This clone was observed a handful of times. The chain has TRBV6-5 and TRBJ1-2; TRBD1 might be the D (6 bases). Germline CDR1 reads MNHEY; CDR2 reads SVGAGI. V lost 6 bases and J 8 bases, leaving 19 bases between the germline ends. This CDR3 comprises 14 residues. In DNA form, the CDR3 reads TGTGCCAGCAGCCGACCGGGGGGGGCGTACGGCTACACCTTC. Protein: CASSRPGGAYGYTF.

The chain uses TRBV18 and TRBJ1-1; D call uncertain. In germline, CDR1 is KGHSH, CDR2 LQKENI. The CDR3 runs 14 residues. Trimming cost V 2 bases and J 1 base, with 8 bases left between them. The CDR3 sequence: CASSPTNPNTEAFF. Here the CDR3 DNA reads TGTGCCAGCTCACCAACGAATCCGAACACTGAAGCTTTCTTT. Combining the CDR3 with reference TRBV18 and TRBJ1-1 gives the whole variable domain NAGVMQNPRHLVRRRGQEARLRCSPMKGHSHVYWYRQLPEEGLKFMVYLQKENIIDESGMPKERFSAEFPKEGPSILRIQQVVRGDSAAYFCASSPTNPNTEAFFGQGTRLTVV.

The V call is TRBV18, the J call TRBJ2-3; weak D call: TRBD1 (6 bases). The CDR3 totals 14 residues. V was clipped by 4 bases and J by 0 bases, with 8 bases between them. Germline V lookup: CDR1 KGHSH, CDR2 LQKENI. CDR3 DNA: TGTGCCAGCTCACTCAGGGGAAGCACAGATACGCAGTATTTT. Its translation: CASSLRGSTDTQYF.

The genes are TRBV27 and TRBJ1-4; TRBD1 agrees at 7 bases. CDR3 length: 15 residues. Germline lookup yields CDR1 MNHEY and CDR2 SMNVEV (reference sequence). V lost 4 bases and J lost 4; bases outside the gene matches: 6. The CDR3: CASSSPGQINEKLFF. CDR3 in DNA: TGTGCCAGCAGTTCACCGGGACAGATTAATGAAAAACTGTTTTTT.

The chain employs TRBV5-6 and TRBJ2-7, with 13 nucleotides matching TRBD2. Germline trimming cut 2 bases from V and 4 bases from J; bases unmatched to any gene: 12. This CDR3 is 18 amino acids long. The germline V gene encodes CDR1 SGHDT and CDR2 YYEEEE. The CDR3 DNA reads TGTGCCAGCAGCTTAACGAGCGGACTAGCGGGAGTGACATACGAGCAGTACTTC. Amino acids: CASSLTSGLAGVTYEQYF.

This chain uses TRBV6-6 with TRBJ1-2; TRBD1 aligns across 9 bases. CDR1 and CDR2 from the germline V gene are MNHNY and SVGAGI (reference sequence). V shed 7 bases and J 6 bases; nucleotides not matched to a gene: 9. This CDR3 is 14 amino acids long. CDR3 in amino acids: CASTPARTGDGYTF. The DNA of the CDR3 is TGTGCCAGCACCCCCGCCCGGACAGGGGATGGCTACACCTTC.

This clone was picked up a small number of times. V gene TRBV7-6 combines with J gene TRBJ1-1, with TRBD1 as a possible D gene (6 bases). Trimming removed 8 bases at V and 0 bases at J, with 10 bases between. Germline CDR1 reads SGHVS; CDR2 reads FNYEAQ. The CDR3 contains 13 residues. CDR3 sequence reads: CASGTTLNTEAFF. In nucleotides, the CDR3 is TGTGCCAGCGGGACAACTTTGAACACTGAAGCTTTCTTT.

This clone was detected once. V is TRBV25-1 and J is TRBJ2-7; the match to TRBD1 covers 9 bases. Looked up from germline, CDR1 is MGHDK and CDR2 is SYGVNS. Unmatched junction bases numbered 10, after V lost 5 bases and J lost 5 bases. The CDR3 loop spans 15 amino acids. The CDR3 spells CASSPQGQGMNEQYF. As DNA, the CDR3 is TGTGCCAGCAGTCCGCAGGGACAGGGCATGAACGAGCAGTACTTC.

This clone has just one count. Distinct nucleotide sequences in the sample also encode this CDR3. The CDR3 sequence is CASSLGRDNEQFF. The DNA for the CDR3 is TGCGCCAGCAGCTTGGGGAGGGACAATGAGCAGTTCTTC. The chain has TRBV5-1 and TRBJ2-1; D perhaps matches TRBD2 (6 bases). CDR1 is SGHRS, CDR2 YFSETQ, per germline. V was trimmed by 0 bases and J by 5 bases, leaving 6 bases between them. The CDR3 sequence is 13 residues long. Full variable domain (rest looked up from reference TRBV5-1 and TRBJ2-1): KAGVTQTPRYLIKTRGQQVTLSCSPISGHRSVSWYQQTPGQGLQFLFEYFSETQRNKGNFPGRFSGRQFSNSRSEMNVSTLELGDSALYLCASSLGRDNEQFFGPGTRLTVL.

The J gene is TRBJ2-2, the V gene TRBV4-1; 8 bases line up with TRBD1. The V gene end was trimmed by 0 bases and the J gene end by 6 bases; junction bases not matched to a gene: 6. The CDR3 totals 16 residues. In germline, CDR1 is MGHRA, CDR2 YSYEKL. The CDR3 protein is CASSQDRGRIPGELFF. For the CDR3, the DNA is TGCGCCAGCAGCCAAGACAGGGGGCGAATTCCCGGGGAGCTGTTTTTT.

This clone came up once. The chain has TRBV6-5 and TRBJ1-1; 7 bases map to TRBD1. V lost 8 bases and J lost 5; bases outside the gene matches: 8. This CDR3 comprises 13 residues. CDR1 is MNHEY, CDR2 SVGAGI, per germline. The CDR3 DNA follows: TGTGCCAGCGTAATAGGGGGCTGGACTGAAGCTTTCTTT. Its translation: CASVIGGWTEAFF.

The chain is built from TRBV12-3 or TRBV12-4 and TRBJ1-6; D unclear. The CDR3 is 12 amino acids. Trimming pared 0 bases from V and 6 bases from J, leaving 0 bases between. CDR3 bases: TGTGCCAGCAGTTTAGCTAATTCACCCCTCCACTTT. Translated: CASSLANSPLHF.

This clone has a single count. V usage is TRBV6-5 and J usage is TRBJ1-2; 11 bases line up with TRBD1. The CDR3 loop spans 15 amino acids. V was clipped by 6 bases and J by 4 bases; unmatched bases: 7. CDR1 is MNHEY and CDR2 is SVGAGI in the germline V gene. CDR3: CASSLRDRGAYGYTF. The CDR3 bases are TGTGCCAGCAGCCTCCGGGACAGGGGGGCCTATGGCTACACCTTC.

The rearrangement joins TRBV4-1 to TRBJ2-1; D remains unclear. V was shortened by 0 bases and J by 7 bases, with 16 bases between the two germline ends. This CDR3 region has 16 residues. Looked up from germline, CDR1 is MGHRA and CDR2 is YSYEKL. CDR3 sequence: CASSQERILPTNEQFF. The CDR3 nucleotides are TGCGCCAGCAGCCAAGAGAGGATCCTCCCAACGAATGAGCAGTTCTTC.

There are a few counts of this clone. The gene calls are TRBV6-4 and TRBJ1-5, with 8 bases identical to TRBD1. Germline CDR1 MRHNA, CDR2 SNTAGT. Losses at the gene ends were 3 bases for V and 2 bases for J; bases not matched to a gene: 3. The CDR3 length is 15 residues. CDR3 region: CASSEETGGNQPQHF. The CDR3 DNA sequence: TGTGCCAGCAGTGAGGAGACAGGGGGCAATCAGCCCCAGCATTTT.

This clone was recorded only once. The chain combines TRBV7-2 with TRBJ1-1; TRBD1 matches at 8 bases. The CDR3 is made up of 14 amino acids. J was trimmed by 8 bases and V by 5 bases; bases with no gene match: 10. In germline, CDR1 is SGHTA, CDR2 FQGNSA. The CDR3 DNA follows: TGTGCCAGCAGCGTAGGGACAGGAGGAACAGAAGCTTTCTTT. Its translation: CASSVGTGGTEAFF.

The V call is TRBV19, the J call TRBJ1-1, with unresolved D. This CDR3 is built from 16 residues. Trimming left V 5 bases short and J 4 bases short, with 20 bases between. The germline CDR1 and CDR2 sequences are LNHDA and SQIVND (reference sequence). CDR3: CASSSRGSNKGTEAFF. The CDR3 nucleotides are TGTGCCAGTAGTTCCCGCGGGTCTAATAAGGGCACTGAAGCTTTCTTT.

This chain connects TRBV11-2 to TRBJ2-1, with TRBD1 as a possible D gene (6 bases). V was pared by 2 bases and J by 6 bases, with 8 bases between. Germline values: CDR1 SGHAT, CDR2 FQNNGV. CDR3 length: 13 residues. This chain's CDR3 is CASSLSRGNEQFF. CDR3 bases: TGTGCCAGCAGCTTATCCAGGGGCAATGAGCAGTTCTTC.

The gene calls are TRBV5-4 and TRBJ1-3; D not resolved. V shed 0 bases and J shed 2 bases, with 12 bases lying between them. The length of the CDR3 is 16 residues. Germline V lookup: CDR1 SGHNT, CDR2 YYREEE (reference sequence). The CDR3 sequence is CASSLAGWETGNTIYF. The CDR3 DNA is TGTGCCAGCAGCTTGGCCGGATGGGAGACTGGAAACACCATATATTTT.

The sample holds one count of this clone. This chain uses TRBV7-2 with TRBJ1-5; D is ambiguous. V dropped 5 bases and J dropped 8 bases, with 10 bases sitting between them. Germline values: CDR1 SGHTA, CDR2 FQGNSA. The length of the CDR3 is 12 residues. The CDR3 DNA sequence: TGTGCCAGCAGCCCCTTGGTGGAGCCCCAGCATTTT. Translated, it gives CASSPLVEPQHF.

This CDR3 reads CACGTPVGETQYF. As DNA, the CDR3 is TGTGCCTGCGGGACACCCGTGGGGGAGACCCAGTACTTC. The rearrangement joins TRBV30 to TRBJ2-5, with D perhaps TRBD1 (6 bases). Trimming shortened V by 6 bases and J by 5 bases, and 16 bases separated the two germline ends. The CDR3 sequence is 13 residues long. Germline V gene lookup returns CDR1 GTSNPN and CDR2 SVGIG (reference sequence). Based on the CDR3 plus reference TRBV30 and TRBJ2-5, the full variable domain is SQTIHQWPATLVQPVGSPLSLECTVEGTSNPNLYWYRQAAGRGLQLLFYSVGIGQISSEVPQNLSASRPQDRQFILSSKKLLLSDSGFYLCACGTPVGETQYFGPGTRLLVL.

The V and J genes are TRBV18 and TRBJ1-5; a weak D match, TRBD1 (6 bases). Looked up from germline, CDR1 is KGHSH and CDR2 is LQKENI. Trimming cost V 5 bases and J 6 bases, with 14 bases left between them. The CDR3 spans 14 residues. This CDR3 reads CASSSQGRGQPQHF. CDR3 bases: TGTGCCAGCTCATCACAGGGTAGGGGTCAGCCCCAGCATTTT.

This clone is labeled as large. The chain joins TRBV27 to TRBJ2-7, with 8 bases matching TRBD2. Germline trimming cut 6 bases from V and 0 bases from J; bases unmatched to any gene: 13. Per germline, CDR1 MNHEY and CDR2 SMNVEV (reference sequence). This CDR3 is 17 amino acids long. The CDR3 DNA reads as TGTGCCAGCAGCAGCGGGGGCGGGCCATCCACCTCCTACGAGCAGTACTTC. Encoded protein: CASSSGGGPSTSYEQYF.

The V and J genes are TRBV5-8 and TRBJ1-3; no firm D call. The CDR3 spans 15 residues. Trimming shortened V by 2 bases and J by 3 bases, and 12 bases separated the two germline ends. Looked up from germline, CDR1 is SGHTS and CDR2 is YDEGEE. Here the CDR3 reads CASSFGLTNGNTIYF. For the CDR3, the DNA is TGTGCCAGCAGCTTCGGACTCACCAATGGAAACACCATATATTTT.